The sequence of this TCR beta chain was determined in a study of post-analysis software for immune sequencing data. Study-level background: Relapsing-remitting, secondary progressive and progressive-relapsing forms of multiple sclerosis all featured among disease courses. Study findings and constraints: Multiple sclerosis patients had significantly lower normalized Chao1 diversity than controls. Those samples that were prepared in the same batch co-clustered strongly by F measure. Patients carried four or five TRBV segments more frequently than controls did, and TRBV5-6, TRBV5-1 and TRBV20-1 were among them.

The V gene's germline CDR1 is SGHAT and CDR2 FQNNGV. This CDR3 has 17 residues. The V gene end was trimmed by 5 bases and the J gene end by 1 base; junction bases not matched to a gene: 10. This clonotype was observed a handful of times. The antigen remains undetermined. Sequencing libraries made from TCR beta cDNA carried unique molecular identifiers. T cells numbering roughly 0.9 to 11 million gave rise to roughly 0.5 million cDNA molecules. TCRdb reprocessed the PCR reads with MiXCR, giving one entry per CDR3 protein. The sample records roughly 410,000 distinct CDR3 sequences, roughly 36% being singletons.

The chain recombines TRBV11-2 with TRBJ2-1, with 8 bases identical to TRBD2. Sequencing was done on a sample of blood. This clonotype was sampled from a girl between 10 and 17 years old with multiple sclerosis. CDR3 in amino acids: CASSLTEAGGSYNEQFF. CDR3 DNA: TGTGCCAGCAGCCTTACCGAGGCGGGGGGTTCCTACAATGAGCAGTTCTTC.